The 28 T cell receptor beta chains below all came from one sample that was sequenced in a study of glioma-infiltrating T cells. Amplification of TCR alpha and beta CDR3 regions from RNA used iRepertoire nested multiplex PCR. TCRdb reanalysed the multiplex PCR reads using MiXCR and keeps one entry per CDR3 protein. Of 170,000 or so distinct CDR3 sequences listed, around 40% were seen once; the top ten hold roughly 5.5%. The sequenced sample consisted of glioma tissue, nonneoplastic brain tissue, or PBMCs (not recorded which). Source of these receptors: a human donor with low-grade glioma or glioblastoma, undergoing nonglioma brain surgery, or in good health (not recorded which).

Note on this clonotype: This may come from a read error, since a much larger clone is one base off. The chain couples TRBV5-1 to TRBJ1-1; D is unresolved. The CDR3 spans 12 residues. The germline V gene encodes CDR1 SGHRS and CDR2 YFSETQ. CDR3 nucleotide sequence: TGCGCCAGCAGCTATAAGGGCACTGAAGCTTTATTT. Translated: CASSYKGTEALF.

The rearrangement uses TRBV20-1 and TRBJ2-3; D perhaps matches TRBD1 (7 bases). The length of the CDR3 is 14 residues. From germline, CDR1 is DFQATT and CDR2 SNEGSKA (reference sequence). The germline V and J ends were trimmed by 5 bases and 8 bases, with 20 bases remaining between them. CDR3 amino acids: CSAWLAGGIGTQYF. As DNA, the CDR3 is TGCAGTGCTTGGTTGGCAGGGGGGATAGGTACGCAGTATTTT.

This rearrangement joins TRBV19 to TRBJ2-3, with 7 bases matching TRBD1. The germline gives CDR1 LNHDA, CDR2 SQIVND (reference sequence). This CDR3 region has 14 residues. V trimming: 6 bases; J trimming: 6 bases; junction bases outside the gene matches: 9. In DNA, the CDR3 is TGTGCCAGTAGAGCGCCAGGGGGTTTGGATACGCAGTATTTT. It translates to CASRAPGGLDTQYF.

The chain couples TRBV4-1 to TRBJ1-4, with 8 positions matching TRBD1. The CDR3 length is 16 residues. V dropped 3 bases and J dropped 0; count of bases not matched to a gene: 3. Germline CDR1 is MGHRA and CDR2 is YSYEKL. The CDR3 reads CASSQMDRATNEKLFF. DNA of the CDR3: TGCGCCAGCAGCCAGATGGACAGGGCAACTAATGAAAAACTGTTTTTT.

This clonotype was recorded at least ten times. The chain joins TRBV28 to TRBJ2-5; weak D call: TRBD2 (6 bases). Trimming took 3 bases from V and 3 from J, leaving 11 bases between them. Germline V CDR1 and CDR2: MDHEN, SYDVKM. The CDR3 covers 14 residues. The CDR3 region has the DNA TGTGCCAGCAGTTTCGGACTAAGAAAAGAGACCCAGTACTTC. This gives the protein CASSFGLRKETQYF.

This chain connects TRBV20-1 to TRBJ2-3; 13 nucleotides align to TRBD2. Germline V gene sequence: CDR1 DFQATT, CDR2 SNEGSKA (reference sequence). The CDR3 is 13 amino acids. The CDR3 region is CSTSGRAKDTQYF. CDR3 nucleotides: TGCAGCACTAGCGGGAGGGCAAAAGATACGCAGTATTTT.

This clonotype was seen at least ten times. Here the CDR3 DNA reads TGCAGTGCCACGGACAGGGGGAAAGCGGGAGGGCCAGAAGATACGCAGTATTTT. Amino acid sequence: CSATDRGKAGGPEDTQYF. This chain joins TRBV20-1 and TRBJ2-3, with D perhaps given as TRBD1 or TRBD2 (10 bases each). Trimming took off 6 bases at V and 5 bases at J, with 30 bases between the two ends. CDR3 length equals 18 residues. Germline-derived CDR1 and CDR2 are DFQATT and SNEGSKA (reference sequence).

This clonotype turned up a few times. A clone one base away is much larger, so this may be a read error. The chain recombines TRBV28 with TRBJ2-1; D might be TRBD1 (5 bases). The CDR3 has 11 amino acids. Germline assignment: CDR1 MDHEN and CDR2 SYDVKM. DNA of the CDR3: TGTGCTATGACAGCCTACAATGAGCAGTTCTTC. Its translation: CAMTAYNEQFF.

The chain carries TRBV29-1 and TRBJ2-1; 7 bases match TRBD1. Germline loops: CDR1 SQVTM, CDR2 ANQGSEA. The CDR3 has 14 residues. J lost 3 bases, V lost 5 bases, and 7 bases had no gene match. The CDR3 nucleotides are TGCAGCGTTTCCCCCTGGGACAGCTACAATGAGCAGTTCTTC. It translates to CSVSPWDSYNEQFF.

This clonotype has more than one count but fewer than ten. The CDR3 region has the DNA TGTGCCAGTAGTGCAACAGAGAATCAGCCCCAGCATTTT. Protein: CASSATENQPQHF. The chain employs TRBV19 and TRBJ1-5; the D is unclear. Trimming removed 5 bases from V and 4 bases from J, with 9 bases in between. CDR1 LNHDA and CDR2 SQIVND come from the germline V gene (reference sequence). CDR3 length: 13 amino acids. The variable domain in full, completed from reference TRBV19 and TRBJ1-5, reads DGGITQSPKYLFRKEGQNVTLSCEQNLNHDAMYWYRQDPGQGLRLIYYSQIVNDFQKGDIAEGYSVSREKKESFPLTVTSAQKNPTAFYLCASSATENQPQHFGDGTRLSIL.

The J gene is TRBJ2-1, the V gene TRBV4-1; D is ambiguous. Germline CDR1 and CDR2: MGHRA and YSYEKL. With 2 bases removed from V and 2 bases from J, the gap between germline ends came to 19 bases. The CDR3 runs 18 residues. The CDR3 region has the DNA TGCGCCAGCAGCCAATCTCCACTTACTACCGGAACCTACAATGAGCAGTTCTTC. Translated: CASSQSPLTTGTYNEQFF.

This clonotype was detected ten times or more. The chain links TRBV15 to TRBJ2-1, with D hard to call. The V end was cut by 3 bases, the J end by 7 bases, with 4 bases between. Germline values: CDR1 LNHNV, CDR2 YYDKDF (reference sequence). The CDR3 is made up of 11 amino acids. Here the CDR3 reads CATSRANEQFF. The CDR3 bases are TGTGCCACCAGCAGGGCTAATGAGCAGTTCTTC.

Notes on this clonotype: A read error may be the cause here, since a much bigger clone is one base away. The genes are TRBV28 and TRBJ1-5; D is uncertain. Germline CDR1 MDHEN, CDR2 SYDVKM. CDR3 size: 18 residues. V lost 2 bases and J 1 base, leaving 18 bases between the germline ends. Here the CDR3 DNA reads TGTGCCAGCAGTTTAAGCAAGAGAGGGCATGCGAGCAATCAGCCCCAGCATTTT. It yields the protein CASSLSKRGHASNQPQHF.

This clonotype was observed at least ten times. Here the CDR3 DNA reads TGTGCCAGCAGTTTCGAACTAGCGGGTATCAGCTCCTACAATGAGCAGTTCTTC. Translation: CASSFELAGISSYNEQFF. The J gene is TRBJ2-1, the V gene TRBV12-3 or TRBV12-4; 9 bases are a match to TRBD2. V gave up 3 bases and J gave up 0 bases; unmatched junction bases: 9. The CDR3 has 18 amino acids.

The chain carries TRBV18 and TRBJ2-5; D not certain. This CDR3 has 13 residues. Germline CDR1 is KGHSH and CDR2 is LQKENI. The germline V and J ends were trimmed by 2 bases and 1 base, with 5 bases remaining between them. CDR3 loop: CASSPDPQETQYF. The DNA for the CDR3 is TGTGCCAGCTCACCAGACCCCCAAGAGACCCAGTACTTC.

Comment on this clonotype: The junction differs from germline at one of its ends, possibly a read error. V gene TRBV24-1 combines with J gene TRBJ2-7; 12 bases agree with TRBD1. This CDR3 contains 15 residues. Germline lookup yields CDR1 KGHDR and CDR2 SFDVKD. The CDR3 bases are TGTGCCACCTGTGATTCGGGACAGGGGGCAGGAGAGCAGTACTTC. It yields the protein CATCDSGQGAGEQYF.

The V call is TRBV5-1, the J call TRBJ2-7; 7 nucleotides align to TRBD2. Germline V gene data show CDR1 as SGHRS and CDR2 as YFSETQ. The V segment lost 0 bases and the J segment 6 bases; nucleotides outside the gene matches: 12. The CDR3 is 16 amino acids. CDR3 in DNA: TGCGCCAGCAGCTTGGCCGGGACTACCATTTCGCTCGAGCAGTACTTC. It is translated as CASSLAGTTISLEQYF.

This clonotype was detected many times. The chain joins TRBV4-2 to TRBJ2-3, with D unresolved. Germline V gene data show CDR1 as LGHNA and CDR2 as YNFKEQ. V lost 4 bases and J lost 5, with 13 bases in between. The CDR3 runs to 14 residues. The CDR3 region has the DNA TGTGCCAGCAGCCGAGAACTAAGTTTAGATACGCAGTATTTT. Amino acids: CASSRELSLDTQYF.

This clonotype has at least ten counts. The rearrangement uses TRBV19 and TRBJ1-1; D may be TRBD1 (6 bases). CDR3 length: 12 residues. Deletions cut 3 bases from V and 9 bases from J, with 11 bases between. Germline assignment: CDR1 LNHDA and CDR2 SQIVND (reference sequence). In DNA form, the CDR3 reads TGTGCCAGTAGTATTTCGGACAGTAAAGCTTTCTTT. This gives the protein CASSISDSKAFF.

About this clonotype itself: A much larger clone differs from this one at a single base, so this may be a read error. The chain employs TRBV20-1 and TRBJ2-1; no clear D. The CDR3 runs to 16 residues. The germline CDR1 and CDR2 sequences are DFQATT and SNEGSKA (reference sequence). This chain's CDR3 is CSARDARMSSYNDQFF. The CDR3 nucleotides read TGCAGTGCTAGAGATGCGCGGATGAGCTCCTACAATGACCAGTTCTTC.

In regard to this clonotype: Because the CDR3 is missing its conserved closing phenylalanine or tryptophan, this is likely a read error. The gene calls are TRBV28 and TRBJ2-1; D gene ambiguous. Germline V gene lookup returns CDR1 MDHEN and CDR2 SYDVKM. The V gene lost 4 bases and the J gene lost 5 bases, with 9 bases spanning the gap. There are 13 residues in the CDR3. CDR3 nucleotide sequence: TGTGCCAGCAGTTCAGGCAGAAACAATGAGCAGTTCTTA. Translation gives CASSSGRNNEQFL.

This clonotype came up a few times. This sequence joins TRBV3-1 and TRBJ1-2, with D perhaps matching TRBD1 (5 bases). The CDR3 loop spans 14 amino acids. Deletions cut 5 bases from V and 4 bases from J, with 14 bases between. Germline V CDR1 and CDR2: LGHDT, YNNKEL (reference sequence). Written as DNA, the CDR3 is TGTGCCAGCAGCGTACGGGACGCCGGCTATGGCTACACCTTC. As protein: CASSVRDAGYGYTF.

About this clonotype: A junction end diverges from the germline sequence, so it may reflect a read error. The chain uses TRBV12-3 or TRBV12-4 and TRBJ2-3; D remains ambiguous. The CDR3 has 14 residues. This CDR3 reads CASSPNGPTDKQYF. CDR3 sequence (DNA): TGTGCCAGCAGTCCAAACGGGCCTACAGATAAGCAGTATTTT.

The count of this clonotype is one. The genes are TRBV4-1 and TRBJ2-3, with 9 bases fitting TRBD2. CDR3 length equals 17 residues. The germline V gene encodes CDR1 MGHRA and CDR2 YSYEKL. V was clipped by 6 bases and J by 4 bases; unmatched bases: 14. The CDR3 nucleotides read TGCGCCAGCAGACAATCTCTAGCGGGAATGGCGGCAGATACGCAGTATTTT. This gives the protein CASRQSLAGMAADTQYF.

This chain joins TRBV19 and TRBJ2-2, with D unresolved. The length of the CDR3 is 14 residues. Germline CDR1 is LNHDA and CDR2 is SQIVND (reference sequence). Between the trimmed V and J ends, which lost 1 base and 3 bases, there was a span of 6 bases. CDR3 in amino acids: CASSIGSYTGELFF. CDR3 coding DNA: TGTGCCAGTAGTATAGGTAGTTACACCGGGGAGCTGTTTTTT.

This clonotype was seen ten or more times. J is TRBJ2-7 and V is TRBV28; D not certain. This CDR3 has 12 amino acids. V was clipped by 6 bases and J by 1 base, with 7 bases between them. CDR1 MDHEN and CDR2 SYDVKM come from the germline V gene. CDR3 sequence (DNA): TGTGCCAGCAGGGGCCCTTCCTACGAGCAGTACTTC. It specifies CASRGPSYEQYF.

On this clonotype itself: This may be a read error: a much more frequent sequence differs by one nucleotide. The rearrangement joins TRBV20-1 to TRBJ2-3, with D uncertain. Germline V gene sequence: CDR1 DFQATT, CDR2 SNEGSKA (reference sequence). The V and J ends lost 0 bases and 4 bases respectively, with 14 bases between them. The CDR3 is made up of 15 amino acids. The CDR3, as DNA: TGCAGTGCTAGAGATTCCACCCGAGCACCAGATACGCAGTATTTT. Its protein product is CSARDSTRAPDTQYF.

This clonotype has just a few counts. This sequence joins TRBV2 and TRBJ1-2, with 8 bases identical to TRBD1. J lost 4 bases, V lost 6 bases, and 10 bases had no gene match. CDR1 SNHLY and CDR2 FYNNEI come from the germline V gene. The CDR3 totals 15 residues. CDR3 protein: CASREQGAQGYGYTF. The CDR3, as DNA: TGTGCCAGCAGAGAGCAGGGGGCACAGGGCTATGGCTACACCTTC.